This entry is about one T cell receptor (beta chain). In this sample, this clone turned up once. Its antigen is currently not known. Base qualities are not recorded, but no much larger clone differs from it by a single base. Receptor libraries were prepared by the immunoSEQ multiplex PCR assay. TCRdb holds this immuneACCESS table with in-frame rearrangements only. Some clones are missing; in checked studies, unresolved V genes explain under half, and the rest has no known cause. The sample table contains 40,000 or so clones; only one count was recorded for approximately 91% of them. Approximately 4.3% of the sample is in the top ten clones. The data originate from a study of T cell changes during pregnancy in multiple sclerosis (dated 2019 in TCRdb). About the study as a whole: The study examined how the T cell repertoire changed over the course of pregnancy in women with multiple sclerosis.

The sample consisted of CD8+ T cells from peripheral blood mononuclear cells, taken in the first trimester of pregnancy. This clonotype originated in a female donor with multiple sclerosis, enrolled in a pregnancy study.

The DNA is TGTGCCAGCAGCGCCCTGGCGGGGGGGCCAGATACGCAGTATTTT. Translated, this gives CASSALAGGPDTQYF. The receptor chain draws on TRBV9 and TRBJ2-3; the central 9 bases match TRBD2. The germline V gene encodes CDR1 SGDLS and CDR2 YYNGEE. The CDR3 goes from the cysteine to the phenylalanine over 15 residues. The entry retains the CDR3 DNA only, 45 bases that are in frame from base 1. V is trimmed back by 3 bases and J by 4 bases, and the junction contains 6 bases that no gene match accounts for. With all but the CDR3 taken from the reference TRBV9 and TRBJ2-3 genes, the full variable domain is: DSGVTQTPKHLITATGQRVTLRCSPRSGDLSVYWYQQSLDQGLQFLIQYYNGEERAKGNILERFSAQQFPDLHSELNLSSLELGDSALYFCASSALAGGPDTQYFGPGTRLTVL.